Each of the 8 T cell receptor beta chains below was sequenced from the same sample in a study of blood T cell repertoires in COVID-19. The data were produced by immunoSEQ multiplex PCR, yet TCRdb's version contains in-frame clones alone and is incomplete. The repertoire holds 150,000 to 200,000 clones, over 70% seen once, with approximately 13% in the top ten. Material for sequencing was PBMCs or T cells enriched from blood (not recorded which). Source of these receptors: an older woman who had recovered from COVID-19.

V gene TRBV19 combines with J gene TRBJ2-7, with TRBD2 matching 8 bases. CDR3 length: 16 amino acids. Germline V gene sequence: CDR1 LNHDA, CDR2 SQIVND (reference sequence). V was clipped by 3 bases and J by 4 bases; unmatched bases: 11. CDR3 in DNA: TGTGCCAGTAGTATGCTCAGCAGCGGGAGTGGGTACGAGCAGTACTTC. It encodes CASSMLSSGSGYEQYF.

V is TRBV18 and J is TRBJ1-6; possibly TRBD1 for D (5 bases). In germline, CDR1 is KGHSH, CDR2 LQKENI. V dropped 3 bases and J dropped 8 bases, with 17 bases sitting between them. This CDR3 region has 16 residues. The CDR3 region is CASSPRSGPRDSPLHF. The CDR3 DNA follows: TGTGCCAGCTCACCCCGGTCAGGGCCACGGGATTCACCCCTCCACTTT.

This chain uses TRBV30 with TRBJ1-4; the match to TRBD1 covers 9 bases. The CDR3 covers 13 residues. Germline V lookup: CDR1 GTSNPN, CDR2 SVGIG (reference sequence). Trimming took 5 bases from V and 7 from J; bases not matched to a gene: 5. The CDR3 bases are TGTGCCTGGGCGGACAGGGGTGTTGAAAAACTGTTTTTT. Protein product: CAWADRGVEKLFF.

V usage is TRBV5-6 and J usage is TRBJ2-1; 12 nucleotides line up with TRBD2. The CDR3 has 16 amino acids. Germline assignment: CDR1 SGHDT and CDR2 YYEEEE. Losses at the gene ends were 4 bases for V and 6 bases for J; bases not matched to a gene: 8. The CDR3 sequence: CASSPLAGGPFNEQFF. CDR3 DNA sequence: TGTGCCAGCAGCCCGCTAGCGGGAGGGCCTTTCAATGAGCAGTTCTTC. Based on the CDR3 plus reference TRBV5-6 and TRBJ2-1, the full variable domain is DAGVTQSPTHLIKTRGQQVTLRCSPKSGHDTVSWYQQALGQGPQFIFQYYEEEERQRGNFPDRFSGHQFPNYSSELNVNALLLGDSALYLCASSPLAGGPFNEQFFGPGTRLTVL.

This sequence joins TRBV12-3 or TRBV12-4 and TRBJ2-1, with a possible D match to TRBD1 (6 bases). Trimming removed 6 bases from V and 9 bases from J, with 12 bases in between. This CDR3 is 12 amino acids long. For the CDR3, the DNA is TGTGCCAGCAGGAGGACAGCTTCTGAGCAGTTCTTC. It translates to CASRRTASEQFF.

This rearrangement joins TRBV5-4 to TRBJ2-6, with 7 bases that match TRBD2. Germline lookup yields CDR1 SGHNT and CDR2 YYREEE (reference sequence). The CDR3 is 16 amino acids. Trimming removed 3 bases from V and 0 bases from J; junction bases left unmatched: 3. As DNA, the CDR3 is TGTGCCAGCAGCTCGCCTAGCGGCTCTGGGGCCAACGTCCTGACTTTC. It is translated as CASSSPSGSGANVLTF.

The chain joins TRBV7-2 to TRBJ1-2; D is undetermined. V was pared by 0 bases and J by 0 bases, with 5 bases between. The CDR3 consists of 14 residues. The germline V gene encodes CDR1 SGHTA and CDR2 FQGNSA. CDR3 region: CASSLARANYGYTF. The CDR3 nucleotides read TGTGCCAGCAGCTTAGCGCGGGCTAACTATGGCTACACCTTC.

The chain joins TRBV19 to TRBJ1-5; D is undetermined. Germline V CDR1 and CDR2: LNHDA, SQIVND (reference sequence). Trimming removed 6 bases from V and 3 bases from J, with 15 bases in between. The length of the CDR3 is 15 residues. The CDR3 region has the DNA TGTGCCAGTAGGTTCCGGACGGGATTCAATCAGCCCCAGCATTTT. Translation: CASRFRTGFNQPQHF.